This T cell receptor beta chain was captured by sequencing in a study of T cells after yellow fever vaccination. MiXCR, applied by TCRdb to the 5' RACE reads, yields one record per CDR3 protein. The sample records 250,000 to 300,000 distinct CDR3 sequences, 8.7% being singletons. Trimming shortened V by 7 bases and J by 3 bases, and 15 bases separated the two germline ends. This CDR3 is built from 14 residues. Per the germline V gene, CDR1 is LGHNT and CDR2 is FRNRAP. A few counts support this clonotype. The V gene is TRBV12-5, the J gene TRBJ2-5, with D maybe TRBD2 (7 bases). The sequence came from a man younger than 30 who received the YFV17D yellow fever vaccine. The starting material was CD4+ T cells sorted from PBMCs, obtained 5 days after the yellow fever booster vaccination. CDR3 sequence (DNA): TGTGCTAGTGCCCTGGGAGGGGGGGAAGAGACCCAGTACTTC. As protein: CASALGGGEETQYF.